The entry that follows covers one TCR beta chain sequence. Its antigen is not identified. The deep-level immunoSEQ assay was used. The method was immunoSEQ multiplex PCR; TCRdb's version includes in-frame clones alone and lacks a portion of them. The table records over a million clones, roughly 96% of them present only once. The data originate from a study of shared clonotypes between healthy human individuals. Overall study findings and caveats: Among donors, sharing of clonotypes was expected to be affected by sequencing depth.

The CDR3 is 14 amino acids. V lost 6 bases to trimming and J lost 5 bases; unmatched junction nucleotides: 10. Germline V lookup: CDR1 MNHNS, CDR2 SASEGT. The sequenced sample consisted of naive CD4+ T cells sorted from blood. As to subset: CD45RA+ positively selected. The chain carries TRBV6-1 and TRBJ2-7; 7 bases line up with TRBD1. The clonotype originates from a man between 25 and 39 years old in good health. CDR3 sequence (DNA): TGTGCCAGCAGGTCGAGGGACAGTACCCACGAGCAGTACTTC. Encoded protein: CASRSRDSTHEQYF.